Only one count was recorded for the clone carrying this T cell receptor (beta chain). Its antigen is not known. The data stem from a study of a mutant IDH1 vaccine in newly diagnosed glioma. Study in general: Beginning 4-6 weeks after radiotherapy alone, or with temozolomide cycles, vaccination took place. Study outcomes and limitations: Among patients, around 93% showed immune responses induced by the vaccine. Shifts in the top peripheral T cell clonotypes seemed unrelated to pseudoprogression.

The assay was immunoSEQ multiplex PCR, and TCRdb's table has in-frame clones only and misses some. In the table there are approximately 60,000 clones, under 85% of which are singletons. CDR3 size: 17 residues. V lost 2 bases and J 2 bases, leaving 19 bases between the germline ends. The time point was: week 35, safety follow-up. One vaccine dose held 300 ug of mutant IDH1 20-mer peptide and came with topical imiquimod. The V gene is TRBV23-1, the J gene TRBJ2-7, with D possibly matching TRBD2 (7 bases). TRBV23-1 is given ORF status, its function remaining uncertain. Sequencing was performed on PBMCs, taken from a glioma patient whose treatment included an IDH1 peptide vaccine. The clonotype comes from a man between 45 and 60 years old with glioma. In nucleotides, the CDR3 is TGCGCCAGCAGTCAAGGGACTACAGGGCATTCAACCTACGAGCAGTACTTC. Amino acids: CASSQGTTGHSTYEQYF.